The 21 T cell receptor beta chains reported below all come from one sample, sequenced in a study of CD8+ T cells in alopecia areata. Following RNA extraction, reverse transcription yielded cDNA that acted as the sequencing template. Sequencing used immunoSEQ multiplex PCR; TCRdb keeps in-frame clones, though not all of them. The sample records about 150,000 clones, more than 45% being singletons. This specimen consisted of CD8+ T cells sorted from blood, obtained at week 0. These TCRs come from a human donor with alopecia areata.

This rearrangement joins TRBV30 to TRBJ1-6, with D perhaps matching TRBD1 (5 bases). V lost 4 bases, J lost 15 bases, and 13 bases lay in between. The length of the CDR3 is 11 residues. Looked up from germline, CDR1 is GTSNPN and CDR2 is SVGIG (reference sequence). The CDR3 coding sequence is TGTGCCTGGACCGAGGGACGGAGCCTCCACTTT. Protein sequence: CAWTEGRSLHF.

This clone was observed a few times. This sequence joins TRBV12-5 and TRBJ2-4; D not certain. V was shortened by 3 bases and J by 0 bases, with 9 bases between the two germline ends. The CDR3 covers 15 residues. The germline V gene has CDR1 LGHNT and CDR2 FRNRAP. CDR3: CASGFDLVAKNIQYF. Here the CDR3 DNA reads TGTGCTAGTGGTTTTGATTTGGTAGCCAAAAACATTCAGTACTTC.

In its sample, this clone was seen once. The gene calls are TRBV2 and TRBJ2-7; D perhaps matches TRBD1 (6 bases). The CDR3 is 14 amino acids. V lost 5 bases and J 0 bases, leaving 11 bases between the germline ends. Germline V gene sequence: CDR1 SNHLY, CDR2 FYNNEI. This CDR3 reads CASSPTTGSYEQYF. The CDR3 bases are TGTGCCAGCAGTCCCACGACAGGCTCCTACGAGCAGTACTTC.

The V gene is TRBV27, the J gene TRBJ1-6; TRBD1 might be the D (6 bases). This CDR3 is built from 15 residues. Germline CDR1 is MNHEY and CDR2 is SMNVEV (reference sequence). With 4 bases removed from V and 8 bases from J, the gap between germline ends came to 15 bases. This CDR3 reads CASSWAGASDSPLHF. DNA of the CDR3: TGTGCCAGCAGTTGGGCAGGGGCAAGCGATTCACCCCTCCACTTT.

The chain uses TRBV5-1 and TRBJ2-7, with D perhaps assigned TRBD1 or TRBD2 (5 bases each). Trimming took off 0 bases at V and 0 bases at J, with 10 bases between the two ends. The CDR3 has 15 residues. Germline V lookup: CDR1 SGHRS, CDR2 YFSETQ. This CDR3 is CASSLGAGSSYEQYF. The CDR3, as DNA: TGCGCCAGCAGCTTGGGAGCAGGGAGCTCCTACGAGCAGTACTTC.

This clone was counted between two and nine times. The CDR3 here is CASSPGQGSTDTQYF. CDR3 bases: TGCGCCAGCAGCCCGGGACAGGGGAGCACAGATACGCAGTATTTT. The chain combines TRBV5-1 with TRBJ2-3; 10 nucleotides agree with TRBD1. J lost 0 bases, V lost 4 bases, and 2 bases had no gene match. Germline-derived CDR1 and CDR2 are SGHRS and YFSETQ. This CDR3 comprises 15 residues.

As concerns this clone: Distinct nucleotide sequences in the sample also encode this CDR3. The rearrangement uses TRBV5-1 and TRBJ2-7; D not certain. The germline V gene encodes CDR1 SGHRS and CDR2 YFSETQ. CDR3 size: 14 residues. Trimming stripped 0 bases from V and 2 bases from J, with 9 bases between. The CDR3 DNA reads as TGCGCCAGCAGCTTGGGTTCCGGAGCCTACGAGCAGTACTTC. Protein sequence: CASSLGSGAYEQYF.

The chain uses TRBV6-5 and TRBJ2-5; no clear D. Germline assignment: CDR1 MNHEY and CDR2 SVGAGI. The CDR3 runs to 14 residues. V was clipped by 5 bases and J by 3 bases, with 13 bases between them. This chain's CDR3 is CASSVYRAEETQYF. The CDR3 coding sequence is TGTGCCAGCAGTGTCTATAGGGCGGAAGAGACCCAGTACTTC.

This clone has more than one count but fewer than ten. The chain joins TRBV11-2 to TRBJ1-6; the match to TRBD1 covers 7 bases. This CDR3 is 19 amino acids long. CDR1 and CDR2 (germline): SGHAT, FQNNGV. J was trimmed by 3 bases and V by 5 bases; bases with no gene match: 16. This chain's CDR3 is CASSPRGTVSDVYNSPLHF. For the CDR3, the DNA is TGTGCCAGCAGCCCACGCGGGACAGTCTCAGACGTCTATAATTCACCCCTCCACTTT.

The genes are TRBV29-1 and TRBJ1-2; D gene unclear. V shed 4 bases and J shed 3 bases, with 9 bases lying between them. The CDR3 has 12 residues. Germline V gives CDR1 SQVTM, CDR2 ANQGSEA. CDR3 nucleotide sequence: TGCAGCGTTGTTAGCGAGTACTATGGCTACACCTTC. Its protein product is CSVVSEYYGYTF. Variable domain in full (rest from reference TRBV29-1 and TRBJ1-2): SAVISQKPSRDICQRGTSLTIQCQVDSQVTMMFWYRQQPGQSLTLIATANQGSEATYESGFVIDKFPISRPNLTFSTLTVSNMSPEDSSIYLCSVVSEYYGYTFGSGTRLTVV.

The J gene is TRBJ2-7, the V gene TRBV10-3; D perhaps matches TRBD1 (6 bases). The CDR3 is made up of 12 amino acids. Trimming left V 6 bases short and J 7 bases short, with 13 bases between. Germline lookup yields CDR1 ENHRY and CDR2 SYGVKD. Here the CDR3 DNA reads TGTGCCATCAGGGGACACCCTGAAGAGCAGTACTTC. As protein: CAIRGHPEEQYF.

V usage is TRBV5-5 and J usage is TRBJ2-1; D ambiguous. The V and J ends lost 4 bases and 5 bases respectively, with 10 bases between them. The CDR3 runs 13 residues. The germline CDR1 and CDR2 sequences are SGHKS and YYEKEE (reference sequence). This chain's CDR3 is CASSPVPDNEQFF. In DNA form, the CDR3 reads TGTGCCAGCAGCCCGGTCCCGGACAATGAGCAGTTCTTC.

The J gene is TRBJ2-1, the V gene TRBV7-6, with no clear D. Germline CDR1 and CDR2: SGHVS and FNYEAQ. The V gene lost 4 bases and the J gene lost 5 bases, with 12 bases spanning the gap. The length of the CDR3 is 14 residues. The CDR3 loop reads CASSSRRADNEQFF. The CDR3 nucleotides read TGTGCCAGCAGCTCACGACGCGCGGACAATGAGCAGTTCTTC.

There are a few counts of this clone. Within the sample, other DNA sequences also encode this same CDR3. The V gene is TRBV29-1, the J gene TRBJ1-1; D uncertain. Germline CDR1 SQVTM, CDR2 ANQGSEA. Trimming cost V 5 bases and J 0 bases, with 4 bases left between them. The CDR3 totals 11 residues. DNA for the CDR3: TGCAGCGTTTTAGTGAACACTGAAGCTTTCTTT. It yields the protein CSVLVNTEAFF.

This chain links TRBV29-1 with TRBJ1-2, with 9 nucleotides matching TRBD1. The V and J ends lost 3 bases and 4 bases, in that order; junction bases with no gene match: 9. Germline V gives CDR1 SQVTM, CDR2 ANQGSEA. CDR3 length: 15 amino acids. CDR3 bases: TGCAGCGTTGACGTTTGGACAGGGGCGGGCTATGGCTACACCTTC. Its translation is CSVDVWTGAGYGYTF.

The chain combines TRBV9 with TRBJ1-1; the match to TRBD1 covers 9 bases. The CDR3 spans 15 residues. Per the germline V gene, CDR1 is SGDLS and CDR2 is YYNGEE. V dropped 0 bases and J dropped 11; count of bases not matched to a gene: 11. CDR3 DNA sequence: TGTGCCAGCAGCGTAGACGGGACAGGGACCTTTGAGGCTTTCTTT. Its protein is CASSVDGTGTFEAFF.

The chain recombines TRBV27 with TRBJ2-1; TRBD1 or TRBD2 may be the D gene (5 bases each). There are 15 residues in the CDR3. The germline V and J ends were trimmed by 6 bases and 5 bases, with 17 bases remaining between them. Germline CDR1 is MNHEY and CDR2 is SMNVEV (reference sequence). The CDR3 bases are TGTGCCAGCAGCCCCTCATCGGGGACCAACAATGAGCAGTTCTTC. It codes for CASSPSSGTNNEQFF.

This clone was seen a few times. The rearrangement links TRBV30 to TRBJ1-1; D not certain. Trimming took 2 bases from V and 3 from J, leaving 16 bases between them. Germline assignment: CDR1 GTSNPN and CDR2 SVGIG (reference sequence). The CDR3 has 15 amino acids. This chain's CDR3 is CAWSSKTTVDTEAFF. CDR3 coding DNA: TGTGCCTGGAGTTCTAAAACCACGGTCGACACTGAAGCTTTCTTT.

In regard to this clone: Other DNA sequences in this specimen translate into the identical CDR3. V and J are TRBV29-1 and TRBJ2-1, with 8 bases lining up with TRBD2. V trimming: 6 bases; J trimming: 8 bases; junction bases outside the gene matches: 0. This CDR3 has 10 amino acids. CDR1 is SQVTM, CDR2 ANQGSEA, per germline. CDR3 sequence (DNA): TGCAGCGTCGGGGGGGATGAGCAGTTCTTC. Amino acids: CSVGGDEQFF.

This clone was detected only a few times. The rearrangement joins TRBV19 to TRBJ1-4, with 7 bases that match TRBD1. Germline assignment: CDR1 LNHDA and CDR2 SQIVND (reference sequence). Germline trimming cut 4 bases from V and 7 bases from J; bases unmatched to any gene: 12. This CDR3 region has 16 residues. The DNA of the CDR3 is TGTGCCAGTAGTAGCCTGGAGGGGGCCTGGAGTGAAAAACTGTTTTTT. This sequence encodes CASSSLEGAWSEKLFF.

This clone was found once. This chain links TRBV5-1 with TRBJ1-1, with D uncertain. V dropped 7 bases and J dropped 3 bases, with 13 bases sitting between them. The CDR3 has 13 residues. Germline lookup yields CDR1 SGHRS and CDR2 YFSETQ. CDR3 protein: CASGETGYTEAFF. The CDR3 DNA follows: TGCGCCAGCGGCGAGACGGGGTACACTGAAGCTTTCTTT.